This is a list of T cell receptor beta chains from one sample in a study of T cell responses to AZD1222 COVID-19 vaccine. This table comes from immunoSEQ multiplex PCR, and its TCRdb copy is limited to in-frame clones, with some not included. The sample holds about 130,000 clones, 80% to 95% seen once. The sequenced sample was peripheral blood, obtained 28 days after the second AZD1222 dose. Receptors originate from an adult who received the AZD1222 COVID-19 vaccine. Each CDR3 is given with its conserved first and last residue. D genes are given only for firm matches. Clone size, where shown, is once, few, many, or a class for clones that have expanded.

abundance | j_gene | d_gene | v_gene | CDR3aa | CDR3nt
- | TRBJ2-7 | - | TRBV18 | CASSQHSYEQYF | TGTGCCAGCTCCCAACACTCCTACGAGCAGTACTTC
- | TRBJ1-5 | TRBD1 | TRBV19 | CASASGTGSLYLQPQHF | TGTGCCAGTGCCTCCGGGACAGGGAGCCTTTACTTGCAGCCCCAGCATTTT
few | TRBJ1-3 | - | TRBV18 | CASSPPGGIRSGNTIYF | TGTGCCAGCTCCCCACCGGGAGGGATAAGATCTGGAAACACCATATATTTT
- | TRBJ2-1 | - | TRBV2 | CASSDLDTGVGNEQFF | TGTGCCAGCAGTGATTTGGACACTGGTGTGGGCAATGAGCAGTTCTTC
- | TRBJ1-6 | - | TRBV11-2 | CASSQYRTGIGSPLHF | TGTGCCAGCAGCCAATATCGTACAGGGATCGGATCACCCCTCCACTTT
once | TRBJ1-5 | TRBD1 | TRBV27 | CASSLATGGGQPQHF | TGTGCCAGCAGTTTGGCCACAGGGGGAGGGCAGCCCCAGCATTTT
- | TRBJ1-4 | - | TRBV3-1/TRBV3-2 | CASTNGDLNEKLFF | TGTGCCAGCACCAACGGGGACCTTAATGAAAAACTGTTTTTT
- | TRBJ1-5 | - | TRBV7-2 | CASSLGRSSNQPQHF | TGTGCCAGCAGCTTAGGTCGCAGTAGCAATCAGCCCCAGCATTTT
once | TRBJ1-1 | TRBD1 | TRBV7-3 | CASSSQGGQLNTEAFF | TGTGCCAGCAGCTCCCAGGGGGGACAGCTGAACACTGAAGCTTTCTTT
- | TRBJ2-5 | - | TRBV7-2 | CASSSLETQYF | TGTGCCAGCAGTTCTCTAGAGACCCAGTACTTC
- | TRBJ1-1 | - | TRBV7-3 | CASSSGGAEAFF | TGTGCCAGCAGCTCCGGGGGGGCTGAAGCTTTCTTT
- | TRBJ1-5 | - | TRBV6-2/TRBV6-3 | CASSYSEGQPQHF | TGTGCCAGCAGTTACTCGGAAGGTCAGCCCCAGCATTTT
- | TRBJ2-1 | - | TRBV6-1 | CASSESRSGEQFF | TGTGCCAGCAGTGAATCCAGGTCGGGTGAGCAGTTCTTC
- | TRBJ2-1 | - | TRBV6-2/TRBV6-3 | CASSYWSGSNEQFF | TGTGCCAGCAGTTATTGGTCCGGTTCGAATGAGCAGTTCTTC
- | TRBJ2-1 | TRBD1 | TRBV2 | CASGRDSQAGEFF | TGTGCCAGCGGACGGGACAGCCAAGCCGGGGAGTTCTTC
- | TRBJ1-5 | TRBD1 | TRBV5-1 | CASSTGGSNQPQHF | TGCGCCAGCAGTACAGGGGGTAGCAATCAGCCCCAGCATTTT
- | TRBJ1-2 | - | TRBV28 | CASSKDRPSGYTF | TGTGCCAGCAGTAAAGACCGACCGTCTGGCTACACCTTC
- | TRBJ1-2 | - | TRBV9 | CASSGTVGINYGYTF | TGTGCCAGCAGCGGGACGGTGGGGATTAACTATGGCTACACCTTC
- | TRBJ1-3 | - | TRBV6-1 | CASSAAGVWTNSGNTIYF | TGTGCCAGCAGTGCCGCGGGGGTGTGGACCAACTCTGGAAACACCATATATTTT
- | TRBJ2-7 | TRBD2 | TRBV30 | CAWSGVAGDRPSREQYF | TGTGCCTGGAGTGGAGTAGCGGGGGACCGGCCATCGCGGGAGCAGTACTTC
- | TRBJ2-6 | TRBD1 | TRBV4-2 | CASSQLGQGAQIGANVLTF | TGTGCCAGCAGCCAACTGGGACAGGGGGCGCAGATTGGGGCCAACGTCCTGACTTTC
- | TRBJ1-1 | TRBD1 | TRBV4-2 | CASSQENRGITEAFF | TGTGCCAGCAGCCAAGAGAACAGGGGGATAACTGAAGCTTTCTTT
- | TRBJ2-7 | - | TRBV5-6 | CASSPMGGPRADEQYF | TGTGCCAGCAGCCCGATGGGGGGGCCCCGAGCAGACGAGCAGTACTTC
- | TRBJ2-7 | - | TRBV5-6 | CASSFGLRGGINPPYEQYF | TGTGCCAGCAGCTTTGGCCTACGAGGCGGGATTAACCCCCCCTACGAGCAGTACTTC
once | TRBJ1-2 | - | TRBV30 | CAWSVVRTNYGYTF | TGTGCCTGGAGTGTAGTCAGGACTAACTATGGCTACACCTTC
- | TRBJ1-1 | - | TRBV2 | CASRALGGGGAEAFF | TGTGCCAGCAGAGCTTTGGGGGGGGGAGGAGCTGAAGCTTTCTTT
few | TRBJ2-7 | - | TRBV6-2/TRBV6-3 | CASTPGEAGTYEQYF | TGTGCCAGCACCCCCGGGGAGGCAGGGACCTACGAGCAGTACTTC
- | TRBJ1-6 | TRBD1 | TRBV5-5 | CASSPRGGADYNSPLHF | TGTGCCAGCAGCCCCAGGGGGGGCGCAGACTATAATTCACCCCTCCACTTT
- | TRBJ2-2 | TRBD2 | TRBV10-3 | CAISEWGGSTGELFF | TGTGCCATCAGTGAGTGGGGAGGGTCGACCGGGGAGCTGTTTTTT
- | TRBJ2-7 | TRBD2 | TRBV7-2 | CASSNRVSGRAEFPYEQYF | TGTGCCAGCAGCAACCGCGTAAGCGGGAGGGCAGAGTTCCCCTACGAGCAGTACTTC
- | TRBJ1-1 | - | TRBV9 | CASSVAESGDRPYEAFF | TGTGCCAGCAGCGTAGCTGAGTCGGGAGACAGGCCTTATGAAGCTTTCTTT
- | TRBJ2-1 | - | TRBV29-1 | CSVRYNEQFF | TGCAGCGTTCGCTACAATGAGCAGTTCTTC
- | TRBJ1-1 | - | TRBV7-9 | CASSLLRQEAFF | TGTGCCAGCAGCTTACTAAGACAAGAAGCTTTCTTT
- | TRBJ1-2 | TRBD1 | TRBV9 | CASSVVPTGTAYGYTF | TGTGCCAGCAGCGTAGTCCCCACCGGGACAGCCTATGGCTACACCTTC
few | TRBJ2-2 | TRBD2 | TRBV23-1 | CASSQSRGGAGELFF | TGCGCCAGCAGTCAATCGAGGGGAGGGGCCGGGGAGCTGTTTTTT
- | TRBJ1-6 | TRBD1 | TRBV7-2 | CASSLSGGNNNSPLHF | TGTGCCAGCAGCTTATCAGGGGGCAATAATAATTCACCCCTCCACTTT
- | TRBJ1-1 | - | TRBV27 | CASSLSSGVGAFF | TGTGCCAGCAGTTTATCGTCAGGGGTAGGGGCTTTCTTT
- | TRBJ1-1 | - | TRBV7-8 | CASLEAGATEAFF | TGTGCCAGCTTAGAAGCGGGGGCTACTGAAGCTTTCTTT
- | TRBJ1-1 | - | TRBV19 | CASSIVAGLGLNTEAFF | TGTGCCAGTAGTATAGTAGCGGGACTCGGTCTGAACACTGAAGCTTTCTTT
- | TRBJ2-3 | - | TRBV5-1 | CASSQGLSTDTQYF | TGCGCCAGCAGCCAGGGACTTTCCACAGATACGCAGTATTTT
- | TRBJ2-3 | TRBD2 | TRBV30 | CAWGLAGLKDTQYF | TGTGCCTGGGGGCTAGCGGGATTAAAGGATACGCAGTATTTT
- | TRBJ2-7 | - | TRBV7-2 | CASSPRRAPSYEQYF | TGTGCCAGCAGCCCGCGGAGAGCTCCCTCCTACGAGCAGTACTTC
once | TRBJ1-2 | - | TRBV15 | CATSRRRQDYGYTF | TGTGCCACCAGCAGACGCCGACAGGACTATGGCTACACCTTC
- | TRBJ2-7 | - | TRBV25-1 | CASSVGVVTSEQYF | TGTGCCAGCAGTGTGGGGGTTGTCACTAGCGAGCAGTACTTC
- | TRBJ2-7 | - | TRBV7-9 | CASSLATNYEQYF | TGTGCCAGCAGCTTAGCGACTAACTACGAGCAGTACTTC
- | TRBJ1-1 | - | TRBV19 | CASNLTPRNTEAFF | TGTGCCAGTAACCTCACACCTCGGAACACTGAAGCTTTCTTT
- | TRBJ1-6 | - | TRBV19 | CASRIRTATNSPLHF | TGTGCCAGCCGCATACGGACAGCAACTAATTCACCCCTCCACTTT
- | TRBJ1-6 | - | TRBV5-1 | CASSLGSGGSPLHF | TGCGCCAGCAGCTTGGGGAGCGGCGGCTCACCCCTCCACTTT
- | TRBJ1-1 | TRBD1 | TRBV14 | CASSGDRNTEAFF | TGTGCCAGCAGCGGGGACAGGAACACTGAAGCTTTCTTT
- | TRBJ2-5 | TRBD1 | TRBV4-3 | CASSQEGRGPETQYF | TGCGCCAGCAGCCAAGAGGGCAGGGGGCCGGAGACCCAGTACTTC